Listed below are T cell receptor beta chains from one sample, sequenced in a study of blood T cell repertoires in COVID-19. Libraries were prepared by immunoSEQ multiplex PCR; TCRdb keeps only in-frame clonotypes and omits some of them. The repertoire holds 130,000 or so clones, approximately 81% seen once, with about 1.5% in the top ten. The sequenced sample was peripheral blood. The receptor source for this set is a man aged 60 to 69 with acute or convalescent COVID-19. CDR3s include the opening cysteine and the closing phenylalanine or tryptophan. A D gene is named only where the DNA matches it firmly. Rows may omit the clone size; those that give it use once, few, many or a size class.

>.|TRBV6-5|TRBJ1-1|.
TGTGCCAGCACTCCCAGTGGGGGGTGGTCTGAAGCTTTCTTT
CASTPSGGWSEAFF
>.|TRBV5-1|TRBJ1-1|.
TGCGCCAGCAGCTTGGCTGGGGGCTCGAACACTGAAGCTTTCTTT
CASSLAGGSNTEAFF
>.|TRBV7-3|TRBJ2-3|.
TGTGCCAGCAGCACAGGGAGTACAGATACGCAGTATTTT
CASSTGSTDTQYF
>.|TRBV3-1/TRBV3-2|TRBJ1-4|.
TGTGCCAGCAGCCAAGCGAATGAAAAACTGTTTTTT
CASSQANEKLFF
>.|TRBV3-1/TRBV3-2|TRBJ2-3|.
TGTGCCAGCAGCCAAGGCTCACAGGGTTCAGATACGCAGTATTTT
CASSQGSQGSDTQYF
>.|TRBV13|TRBJ1-3|TRBD1
TGTGCCAGCAGGCGGAGGGGGCTGGGTGGAAACACCATATATTTT
CASRRRGLGGNTIYF
>.|TRBV29-1|TRBJ2-5|.
TGCAGCGTTAACGGGGGAGCAGCACAAGAGACCCAGTACTTC
CSVNGGAAQETQYF
>.|TRBV9|TRBJ1-3|.
TGTGCCAGCAGCGTTACAGGGAACTCTGGAAACACCATATATTTT
CASSVTGNSGNTIYF
>.|TRBV6-5|TRBJ2-2|TRBD2
TGTGCCAGCAGTTACTCCTCTAGCGGCTGGGAGCTGTTTTTT
CASSYSSSGWELFF
>.|TRBV7-3|TRBJ2-7|.
TGTGCCAGCAGCCCGTCCCCCGGGGTCCCCTACGAGCAGTACTTC
CASSPSPGVPYEQYF
>few|TRBV24-1|TRBJ2-2|.
TGTGCCACCGGCCCCGCGAACACCGGGGAGCTGTTTTTT
CATGPANTGELFF
>.|TRBV6-5|TRBJ1-5|TRBD1
TGTGCCAGCAAAGACAGGGTCGAAGATCAGCCCCAGCATTTT
CASKDRVEDQPQHF
>.|TRBV4-2|TRBJ2-2|.
TGTGCCAGCAGCCACCTAGCCGGTAGCGGGGAGCTGTTTTTT
CASSHLAGSGELFF
>.|TRBV2|TRBJ1-6|.
TGTGCCAGCAGGGACAGAGAACTACAGGGTAATTCACCCCTCCACTTT
CASRDRELQGNSPLHF
>.|TRBV19|TRBJ2-5|TRBD2
TGTGCCAGTAGTGTCACAGCGGGGGGAGGCCAAGAGACCCAGTACTTC
CASSVTAGGGQETQYF
>.|TRBV24-1|TRBJ2-2|.
TGTGCCACCAGTGATCCCCGTTGGGGAGATGACTCGGACACCGGGGAGCTGTTTTTT
CATSDPRWGDDSDTGELFF
>.|TRBV6-5|TRBJ2-7|TRBD2
TGTGCCAGCAGGGGACTAGCGGGGCGATACGAGCAGTACTTC
CASRGLAGRYEQYF
>.|TRBV11-2|TRBJ1-5|.
TGTGCCAGCAGCTTAGAACGGGATCAGCCCCAGCATTTT
CASSLERDQPQHF
>.|TRBV2|TRBJ2-7|TRBD2
TGTGCCAGCAGTGACAGGACTAGCGGGGGGGCCTACGAGCAGTACTTC
CASSDRTSGGAYEQYF
>.|TRBV6-5|TRBJ2-7|TRBD1
TGTGCCAGCAGTCCCAGGACAGGGGTGTACGAGCAGTACTTC
CASSPRTGVYEQYF
>.|TRBV19|TRBJ1-5|TRBD1
TGTGCCAGTAGTATTCGGGACAGGGAAATCTTTCAGCCCCAGCATTTT
CASSIRDREIFQPQHF
>.|TRBV10-3|TRBJ2-7|.
TGTGCCATCAGTGAGTCTGGCCGCGGGGACGAGCAGTACTTC
CAISESGRGDEQYF
>.|TRBV19|TRBJ1-5|.
TGTGCCAGTAGCGACTCGAGGGTCCAGCCCCAGCATTTT
CASSDSRVQPQHF
>.|TRBV27|TRBJ1-1|.
TGTGCCAGCAGTTTCCAGGCCAGGAACACTGAAGCTTTCTTT
CASSFQARNTEAFF